The 22 T cell receptor beta chains given below trace back to one sample, sequenced in a study of T cell responses to AZD1222 COVID-19 vaccine. Method: immunoSEQ multiplex PCR; TCRdb's copy keeps in-frame clones and lacks some. The profile covers 200,000 to 250,000 clones, with under 95% appearing a single time and more than 0.8% taken by the ten largest. The source was peripheral blood, collected on day 0 of MenACWY control vaccination. The receptors were sampled from an adult in good health.

The chain links TRBV7-9 to TRBJ2-7; D gene unclear. The CDR3 is 13 amino acids. The germline V gene has CDR1 SEHNR and CDR2 FQNEAQ (reference sequence). The V and J ends lost 2 bases and 7 bases respectively, with 12 bases between them. As DNA, the CDR3 is TGTGCCAGCAGCTTACCAGGCATGGGGGAGCAGTACTTC. This encodes CASSLPGMGEQYF.

V usage is TRBV7-2 and J usage is TRBJ2-1; the D gene is possibly TRBD2 (6 bases). The length of the CDR3 is 17 residues. V lost 0 bases and J lost 1, with 13 bases in between. Germline values: CDR1 SGHTA, CDR2 FQGNSA. CDR3 residues: CASSLAGGRASYNEQFF. CDR3 nucleotides: TGTGCCAGCAGCTTAGCCGGGGGAAGGGCGTCCTACAATGAGCAGTTCTTC. The full variable domain, rest sourced from reference TRBV7-2 and TRBJ2-1, is GAGVSQSPSNKVTEKGKDVELRCDPISGHTALYWYRQSLGQGLEFLIYFQGNSAPDKSGLPSDRFSAERTGGSVSTLTIQRTQQEDSAVYLCASSLAGGRASYNEQFFGPGTRLTVL.

The chain has TRBV20-1 and TRBJ2-7, with D possibly TRBD2 on 6 matching bases. The CDR3 contains 11 residues. The germline V and J ends were trimmed by 4 bases and 9 bases, with 13 bases remaining between them. Germline V CDR1 and CDR2: DFQATT, SNEGSKA (reference sequence). CDR3 residues: CSAIQGGRQYF. CDR3 DNA: TGCAGTGCTATCCAGGGAGGTCGGCAGTACTTC.

This chain links TRBV20-1 with TRBJ1-2; D gene unclear. The V end was cut by 2 bases, the J end by 6 bases, with 7 bases between. The CDR3 spans 11 residues. Germline V lookup: CDR1 DFQATT, CDR2 SNEGSKA (reference sequence). Written as DNA, the CDR3 is TGCAGTGCTAGAACATTCGATGGCTACACCTTC. It is translated as CSARTFDGYTF.

The CDR3 nucleotides are TGCGCCAGCAGCCCGACAGGGACCGGAAATTCACCCCTCCACTTT. Translating it yields CASSPTGTGNSPLHF. The V and J genes are TRBV5-1 and TRBJ1-6, with 7 bases identical to TRBD1. With 4 bases clipped from V and 7 bases from J, the junction kept 8 bases outside the gene matches. The CDR3 is made up of 15 amino acids. Germline V gives CDR1 SGHRS, CDR2 YFSETQ.

In its sample, this clone ranks as large. The J gene is TRBJ1-1, the V gene TRBV12-3 or TRBV12-4; D gene unclear. This CDR3 has 13 amino acids. V dropped 7 bases and J dropped 5 bases, with 14 bases sitting between them. The CDR3 nucleotides are TGTGCCAGCACCACTCTGCTGGAGACTGAAGCTTTCTTT. Translated, it gives CASTTLLETEAFF.

V usage is TRBV3-1 (or the pseudogene TRBV3-2) and J usage is TRBJ1-6, with 7 positions matching TRBD1. This CDR3 has 17 amino acids. Unmatched junction bases numbered 6, after V lost 4 bases and J lost 0 bases. Per the germline V gene, CDR1 is LGHDT and CDR2 is YNNKEL (reference sequence). The DNA for the CDR3 is TGTGCCAGCAGCCCTACAGGGGCTAGCTCCTATAATTCACCCCTCCACTTT. Protein product: CASSPTGASSYNSPLHF.

The chain links TRBV5-5 to TRBJ2-6; D is undetermined. V was shortened by 0 bases and J by 4 bases, with 8 bases between the two germline ends. The CDR3 spans 15 residues. Germline values: CDR1 SGHKS, CDR2 YYEKEE (reference sequence). CDR3 sequence (DNA): TGTGCCAGCAGCTTGGATGGCACCGGGGCCAACGTCCTGACTTTC. Its translation is CASSLDGTGANVLTF.

The chain joins TRBV24-1 to TRBJ1-2; D uncertain. Germline V gene sequence: CDR1 KGHDR, CDR2 SFDVKD. The CDR3 has 14 residues. The ends were cut back, 3 bases at V and 5 bases at J, with 12 bases in the middle. The CDR3, as DNA: TGTGCCACCAGTGATGAGGGCAGAAGGTATGGCTACACCTTC. Its protein is CATSDEGRRYGYTF.

This chain links TRBV13 with TRBJ1-2; D unclear. This CDR3 spans 13 amino acids. Germline V gene sequence: CDR1 PRHDT, CDR2 FYEKMQ (reference sequence). Trimming removed 0 bases from V and 4 bases from J, with 6 bases in between. CDR3 sequence (DNA): TGTGCCAGCAGCTTAGGCGAGGGCTATGGCTACACCTTC. Amino acids: CASSLGEGYGYTF.

V and J are TRBV25-1 and TRBJ1-1, with 8 positions matching TRBD1. Trimming cost V 7 bases and J 11 bases; bases outside gene matches: 6. Germline V gene sequence: CDR1 MGHDK, CDR2 SYGVNS. This CDR3 is 11 amino acids long. CDR3 coding DNA: TGTGCCAGCACCCAGGGGGCTCGGGCTTTCTTT. Residues: CASTQGARAFF.

J is TRBJ1-5 and V is TRBV6-2 or TRBV6-3; D is possibly TRBD1 (5 bases). V was clipped by 5 bases and J by 6 bases, with 17 bases between them. The germline gives CDR1 MNHEY, CDR2 SVGEGT. The CDR3 length is 15 residues. CDR3 DNA: TGTGCCAGCAGTGACAAGTGGGGGTTTGGTCAGCCCCAGCATTTT. It is translated as CASSDKWGFGQPQHF.

This clone was counted a single time. The chain recombines TRBV5-1 with TRBJ2-3; TRBD2 aligns across 7 bases. The CDR3 spans 15 residues. Per the germline V gene, CDR1 is SGHRS and CDR2 is YFSETQ. V lost 0 bases to trimming and J lost 4 bases; unmatched junction nucleotides: 5. CDR3 sequence: CASSLASGVADTQYF. DNA for the CDR3: TGCGCCAGCAGCTTGGCCAGCGGGGTGGCAGATACGCAGTATTTT. Together with reference TRBV5-1 and TRBJ2-3, the CDR3 gives the full variable domain: KAGVTQTPRYLIKTRGQQVTLSCSPISGHRSVSWYQQTPGQGLQFLFEYFSETQRNKGNFPGRFSGRQFSNSRSEMNVSTLELGDSALYLCASSLASGVADTQYFGPGTRLTVL.

V is TRBV5-1 and J is TRBJ2-2, with TRBD1 identical over 10 bases. J gave up 7 bases and V 0 bases, and 9 bases lay outside the gene matches. The CDR3 contains 17 residues. Per germline, CDR1 SGHRS and CDR2 YFSETQ. The DNA for the CDR3 is TGCGCCAGCAGCTTGGGTCCGACAGGGGGCTTTAGCGGGGAGCTGTTTTTT. Residues: CASSLGPTGGFSGELFF. Combining the CDR3 with reference TRBV5-1 and TRBJ2-2 gives the whole variable domain KAGVTQTPRYLIKTRGQQVTLSCSPISGHRSVSWYQQTPGQGLQFLFEYFSETQRNKGNFPGRFSGRQFSNSRSEMNVSTLELGDSALYLCASSLGPTGGFSGELFFGEGSRLTVL.

The chain employs TRBV7-2 and TRBJ1-1; no clear D. V dropped 6 bases and J dropped 11 bases, with 19 bases sitting between them. There are 13 residues in the CDR3. CDR1 is SGHTA and CDR2 is FQGNSA in the germline V gene. CDR3 bases: TGTGCCAGCAGACCCGTCACTCAGGCGGCCGCTTTCTTT. This gives the protein CASRPVTQAAAFF. Full variable domain (rest looked up from reference TRBV7-2 and TRBJ1-1): GAGVSQSPSNKVTEKGKDVELRCDPISGHTALYWYRQSLGQGLEFLIYFQGNSAPDKSGLPSDRFSAERTGGSVSTLTIQRTQQEDSAVYLCASRPVTQAAAFFGQGTRLTVV.

This sequence joins TRBV19 and TRBJ1-2; a weak D match, TRBD1 (5 bases). The germline CDR1 and CDR2 sequences are LNHDA and SQIVND (reference sequence). This CDR3 region has 12 residues. Trimming shortened V by 11 bases and J by 4 bases, and 14 bases separated the two germline ends. CDR3 coding DNA: TGTGCCTGCTCGTCAGGGAGCTATGGCTACACCTTC. Protein product: CACSSGSYGYTF. Combining the CDR3 with reference TRBV19 and TRBJ1-2 gives the whole variable domain DGGITQSPKYLFRKEGQNVTLSCEQNLNHDAMYWYRQDPGQGLRLIYYSQIVNDFQKGDIAEGYSVSREKKESFPLTVTSAQKNPTAFYLCACSSGSYGYTFGSGTRLTVV.

This chain links TRBV7-2 with TRBJ2-1; TRBD2 matches at 8 bases. The junction had 6 bases not matched to a gene; V was cut back by 5 bases and J by 3 bases. The CDR3 has 15 amino acids. CDR1 is SGHTA, CDR2 FQGNSA, per germline. The chain's CDR3 is CASSPRGGYYNEQFF. As DNA, the CDR3 is TGTGCCAGCAGCCCTCGGGGGGGATACTACAATGAGCAGTTCTTC. Drawing the rest from reference TRBV7-2 and TRBJ2-1, the complete variable domain is GAGVSQSPSNKVTEKGKDVELRCDPISGHTALYWYRQSLGQGLEFLIYFQGNSAPDKSGLPSDRFSAERTGGSVSTLTIQRTQQEDSAVYLCASSPRGGYYNEQFFGPGTRLTVL.

This clone showed up just once. Other DNA sequences in the same sample also yield this CDR3. The V and J genes are TRBV4-1 and TRBJ1-1; D is undetermined. V was clipped by 3 bases and J by 1 base, with 6 bases between them. CDR3 length equals 13 residues. Germline V gene lookup returns CDR1 MGHRA and CDR2 YSYEKL. CDR3 loop: CASSQQENTEAFF. CDR3 sequence (DNA): TGCGCCAGCAGCCAGCAGGAGAACACTGAAGCTTTCTTT.

This clone appeared once. This chain joins TRBV4-2 and TRBJ2-1; the D gene is possibly TRBD1 (5 bases). CDR1 is LGHNA and CDR2 is YNFKEQ in the germline V gene. V dropped 6 bases and J dropped 5 bases, with 17 bases sitting between them. CDR3 length equals 15 residues. CDR3 coding DNA: TGTGCCAGCAGTCACTCTCAGGGTCCGGACAATGAGCAGTTCTTC. Protein sequence: CASSHSQGPDNEQFF.

The V call is TRBV15, the J call TRBJ1-5; D is ambiguous. The CDR3 extends over 12 amino acids. Germline V gives CDR1 LNHNV, CDR2 YYDKDF (reference sequence). The V end lost 1 base, the J end lost 5 bases, and 3 bases lay between the germline ends. CDR3: CATSRAHQPQHF. CDR3 bases: TGTGCCACCAGCAGAGCTCATCAGCCCCAGCATTTT.

The chain has TRBV6-6 and TRBJ1-2, with 7 bases matching TRBD1. The CDR3 has 13 amino acids. CDR1 is MNHNY, CDR2 SVGAGI, per germline (reference sequence). Unmatched junction bases numbered 6, after V lost 6 bases and J lost 5 bases. The CDR3 protein is CASRPGQSYGYTF. DNA for the CDR3: TGTGCCAGCAGACCGGGACAGAGTTATGGCTACACCTTC.

V gene TRBV9 combines with J gene TRBJ2-2; 7 positions agree with TRBD2. Germline V gene lookup returns CDR1 SGDLS and CDR2 YYNGEE. The CDR3 sequence is 17 residues long. The J segment lost 2 bases and the V segment lost 0 bases, leaving 7 bases of the junction unmatched. The chain's CDR3 is CASSVGPRGGNTGELFF. The CDR3 nucleotides are TGTGCCAGCAGCGTAGGGCCGCGCGGGGGAAACACCGGGGAGCTGTTTTTT.